This T cell receptor (beta chain) emerged from a study of CD8+CD57+ T cells in acquired aplastic anemia. Germline V gives CDR1 LGHNA, CDR2 YSLEER. This CDR3 spans 15 amino acids. This clonotype was counted a single time. The junction departs from germline at one end; a sequencing error may be responsible. Before being chosen for sequencing, patients had shown CD8+CD57+ cell expansion by flow cytometry. The study profiled TCR beta VDJ and CDR3 using genomic DNA as template. MiXCR was run by TCRdb on the reads, yielding one entry per CDR3 protein. Here the sample spans 450,000 to 550,000 distinct CDR3 sequences, approximately 32% being singletons.

V gene TRBV4-3 combines with J gene TRBJ2-7; a possible D gene is TRBD2 (5 bases). The source of this sequence is a human donor with aplastic anemia. Sample: sorted CD4+, CD8+, or CD8+CD57+ T cells (not recorded which) from PBMCs. The CDR3 DNA is TGCGCCAGCAGCCAAGGAGTGGGCCGAGGGTTCGAGCGGTACTTC. It specifies CASSQGVGRGFERYF.